These T cell receptor beta chains were read from a single sample in a study of OX40 agonist ivuxolimab in advanced cancers. The protocol was immunoSEQ multiplex PCR, while the TCRdb copy is restricted to in-frame clones and leaves out a portion. This table holds tens of thousands of clones, around nine tenths found once. The sample was CD4+ or CD8+ T cells sorted from blood, taken in a trial of the OX40 agonist ivuxolimab. Source of these receptors: an adult with an advanced solid tumor such as melanoma, head and neck, liver or kidney cancer. The CDR3 runs from the conserved cysteine through the conserved F or W.

v_call: TRBV13; j_call: TRBJ1-2; cdr3_length: 13; cdr3_aa: CASSLGRSHGYTF
v_call: TRBV11-2; j_call: TRBJ2-5; cdr3_length: 15; cdr3_aa: CASSSLLADQETQYF
v_call: TRBV5-4; j_call: TRBJ2-7; cdr3_length: 14; cdr3_aa: CASSRNRGGYEQYF
v_call: TRBV27; j_call: TRBJ1-1; cdr3_length: 13; cdr3_aa: CASSSQGIGEAFF
v_call: TRBV7-2; j_call: TRBJ1-3; cdr3_length: 15; cdr3_aa: CASSLTAGSGNTIYF
v_call: TRBV7-2; j_call: TRBJ1-2; cdr3_length: 14; cdr3_aa: CASSLKRVDYGYTF
v_call: TRBV5-5; j_call: TRBJ2-5; cdr3_length: 16; cdr3_aa: CASSLVRRRDQETQYF
v_call: TRBV27; j_call: TRBJ2-1; cdr3_length: 16; cdr3_aa: CASSSNKLGGYNEQFF
v_call: TRBV30; j_call: TRBJ1-3; cdr3_length: 12; cdr3_aa: CAWSTPGNTIYF
v_call: TRBV4-1; j_call: TRBJ2-7; cdr3_length: 15; cdr3_aa: CASSQESMGRYEQYF
v_call: TRBV4-1; j_call: TRBJ2-5; cdr3_length: 17; cdr3_aa: CASSPGTSGGSQEAQYF
v_call: TRBV5-4; j_call: TRBJ2-1; cdr3_length: 16; cdr3_aa: CASSPLAGGSYNEQFF
v_call: TRBV9; j_call: TRBJ1-4; cdr3_length: 15; cdr3_aa: CASSVGGAPNEKLFF
v_call: TRBV9; j_call: TRBJ2-1; cdr3_length: 15; cdr3_aa: CASSYGGNTYNEQFF
v_call: TRBV2; j_call: TRBJ2-3; cdr3_length: 14; cdr3_aa: CASSLDPSTDTQYF
v_call: TRBV4-1; j_call: TRBJ2-1; cdr3_length: 15; cdr3_aa: CASSQEGTLRGEQFF
v_call: TRBV5-1; j_call: TRBJ1-5; cdr3_length: 13; cdr3_aa: CASREGSNQPQHF
v_call: TRBV6-1; j_call: TRBJ2-1; cdr3_length: 14; cdr3_aa: CASITSIRANEQFF
v_call: TRBV5-6; j_call: TRBJ1-4; cdr3_length: 15; cdr3_aa: CASSSFLKTNEKLFF
v_call: TRBV12-5; j_call: TRBJ1-1; cdr3_length: 15; cdr3_aa: CASGARTGLNTEAFF
v_call: TRBV25-1; j_call: TRBJ2-1; cdr3_length: 13; cdr3_aa: CASSELTSDEQFF
v_call: TRBV9; j_call: TRBJ2-3; cdr3_length: 16; cdr3_aa: CASSVAPSGGTDTQYF
v_call: TRBV19; j_call: TRBJ2-3; cdr3_length: 15; cdr3_aa: CASSPPGASTDTQYF
v_call: TRBV6-6; j_call: TRBJ1-1; cdr3_length: 15; cdr3_aa: CASRYERGYNTEAFF
v_call: TRBV5-8; j_call: TRBJ1-3; cdr3_length: 12; cdr3_aa: CASSLRGNTIYF
v_call: TRBV29-1; j_call: TRBJ2-7; cdr3_length: 12; cdr3_aa: CSVERTEGEQYF
v_call: TRBV5-8; j_call: TRBJ2-5; cdr3_length: 15; cdr3_aa: CASSLYLAGAMTQYF
v_call: TRBV28; j_call: TRBJ1-1; cdr3_length: 15; cdr3_aa: CASSSDLLLNTEAFF
v_call: TRBV6-6; j_call: TRBJ1-6; cdr3_length: 14; cdr3_aa: CASRTGQNNSPLHF
v_call: TRBV6-6; j_call: TRBJ1-2; cdr3_length: 11; cdr3_aa: CASSYMGQLTF
v_call: TRBV29-1; j_call: TRBJ1-3; cdr3_length: 14; cdr3_aa: CSVAEGGAGNTIYF
v_call: TRBV5-1; j_call: TRBJ1-6; cdr3_length: 16; cdr3_aa: CASSLGGTRISSPLHF
v_call: TRBV7-6; j_call: TRBJ2-3; cdr3_length: 14; cdr3_aa: CASSYSGGTDTQYF
v_call: TRBV5-1; j_call: TRBJ2-7; cdr3_length: 17; cdr3_aa: CASSSPREGPSTYEQYF
v_call: TRBV27; j_call: TRBJ1-2; cdr3_length: 13; cdr3_aa: CASSFGAGWDYTF
v_call: TRBV19; j_call: TRBJ2-5; cdr3_length: 17; cdr3_aa: CASSISPGRAGGETQYF
v_call: TRBV14; j_call: TRBJ2-1; cdr3_length: 14; cdr3_aa: CASSRDSLNNEQFF
v_call: TRBV5-7; j_call: TRBJ1-5; cdr3_length: 15; cdr3_aa: CASSGGTGWGQPQHF
v_call: TRBV5-6; j_call: TRBJ2-1; cdr3_length: 11; cdr3_aa: CASSFSNEQFF
v_call: TRBV27; j_call: TRBJ2-3; cdr3_length: 14; cdr3_aa: CASSLNRPTDTQYF
v_call: TRBV5-6; j_call: TRBJ2-3; cdr3_length: 11; cdr3_aa: CASSFTDTQYF
v_call: TRBV18; j_call: TRBJ1-2; cdr3_length: 13; cdr3_aa: CASSTGTLYGYTF
v_call: TRBV7-2; j_call: TRBJ2-2; cdr3_length: 15; cdr3_aa: CASSLRAGQTGELFF
v_call: TRBV7-3; j_call: TRBJ2-1; cdr3_length: 14; cdr3_aa: CASSLGFGSNEQFF
v_call: TRBV5-1; j_call: TRBJ2-1; cdr3_length: 15; cdr3_aa: CASSLSQGTYNEQFF
v_call: TRBV30; j_call: TRBJ2-7; cdr3_length: 13; cdr3_aa: CAWGTGSSYEQYF
v_call: TRBV2; j_call: TRBJ1-5; cdr3_length: 16; cdr3_aa: CASSGAIGGQTQPQHF
v_call: TRBV5-1; j_call: TRBJ2-7; cdr3_length: 15; cdr3_aa: CASSLVTSGRYEQYF
v_call: TRBV27; j_call: TRBJ2-3; cdr3_length: 15; cdr3_aa: CASSFRTGRSDTQYF
v_call: TRBV19; j_call: TRBJ1-4; cdr3_length: 17; cdr3_aa: CASSIVGAGAPNEKLFF
v_call: TRBV29-1; j_call: TRBJ1-2; cdr3_length: 17; cdr3_aa: CSVGGTGYDRANYGYTF
v_call: TRBV18; j_call: TRBJ1-2; cdr3_length: 16; cdr3_aa: CASSPPGLSSNYGYTF
v_call: TRBV7-2; j_call: TRBJ2-3; cdr3_length: 13; cdr3_aa: CASSLGDRGSQYF
v_call: TRBV2; j_call: TRBJ2-1; cdr3_length: 14; cdr3_aa: CASSGLAGGYEQFF
v_call: TRBV18; j_call: TRBJ2-5; cdr3_length: 13; cdr3_aa: CASSEGLVETQYF